This is a list of T cell receptor beta chains from one sample in a study of blood T cell repertoires in COVID-19. The assay was immunoSEQ multiplex PCR, and TCRdb's table has in-frame clones only and misses some. The profile covers hundreds of thousands of clones, with approximately 85% appearing a single time and about 5.1% taken by the ten largest. Sequences were obtained from peripheral blood. These receptors were collected from a man aged 50 to 59 with active or convalescent COVID-19. CDR3s include the opening cysteine and the closing phenylalanine or tryptophan. A D gene is named only where the DNA matches it firmly. Clone size appears in some rows only: once, few, many, or a class for an expanded clone.

V gene	D gene	J gene	clone size	CDR3 DNA	CDR3 protein
TRBV7-9	TRBD2	TRBJ2-6	once	TGTGCCAGCAGCTTAGTGCGGGGGGCTGGGGCCAACGTCCTGACTTTC	CASSLVRGAGANVLTF
TRBV5-5	NA	TRBJ1-1	NA	TGTGCCAGCAGCTTGGATGGTGTCAGGGGACCGTGGGACACTGAAGCTTTCTTT	CASSLDGVRGPWDTEAFF
TRBV19	TRBD1	TRBJ1-5	NA	TGTGCCAGTAGTATCCAGGGGGCTTCTCAGCCCCAGCATTTT	CASSIQGASQPQHF
TRBV6-5	TRBD1	TRBJ2-7	NA	TGTGCCAGCACATGGGGACAGATCTCCTACGAGCAGTACTTC	CASTWGQISYEQYF
TRBV11-2	NA	TRBJ2-5	NA	TGTGCCAGCAGCTTTGGGGGCCCAGAGACCCAGTACTTC	CASSFGGPETQYF
TRBV5-1	NA	TRBJ1-4	NA	TGCGCCAGCAGTAAACAGGGATTGGGTGAAAAACTGTTTTTT	CASSKQGLGEKLFF
TRBV5-4	TRBD2	TRBJ2-3	NA	TGTGCCAGCAGCTTGGGACTAGCGGGTGTGGATACGCAGTATTTT	CASSLGLAGVDTQYF
TRBV3-1/TRBV3-2	NA	TRBJ2-2	NA	TGTGCCAGCAGCCAAGATAAGGACTACAGCGGGGAGCTGTTTTTT	CASSQDKDYSGELFF
TRBV6-5	NA	TRBJ1-1	NA	TGTGCCACCAAGTTAGAACACAGGTTTAACACTGAAGCTTTCTTT	CATKLEHRFNTEAFF
TRBV28	NA	TRBJ1-1	NA	TGTGCCAGCAGCTCATCCGGGACATTACTATTCTTT	CASSSSGTLLFF
TRBV11-2	TRBD2	TRBJ2-1	NA	TGTGCCAGCTCCGGCGGGGGGGGGTCCTACAATGAGCAGTTCTTC	CASSGGGGSYNEQFF
TRBV4-1	NA	TRBJ1-5	NA	TGCGCCAGCAGCCAGGGGACTGGTAGCAATCAGCCCCAGCATTTT	CASSQGTGSNQPQHF
TRBV12-3/TRBV12-4	NA	TRBJ2-2	NA	TGTGCCAGCAGTTCCCCGGGCACCGGGGAGCTGTTTTTT	CASSSPGTGELFF
TRBV10-1	TRBD1	TRBJ1-1	NA	TGCGCCAGCCAGGCTTCAGGGGGCAATGAAGCTTTCTTT	CASQASGGNEAFF
TRBV5-1	TRBD1	TRBJ1-2	NA	TGCGCCAGCAGCTTAGCGACAGGGCGCCCGGTTGGCTACACCTTC	CASSLATGRPVGYTF
TRBV5-1	TRBD1	TRBJ2-2	NA	TGCGCCAGCAGCTCCAAGACAGGGGGGTACACCGGGGAGCTGTTTTTT	CASSSKTGGYTGELFF
TRBV12-3/TRBV12-4	NA	TRBJ2-7	NA	TGTGCCAGCCGTCGGTCAGGCGAGCAGTACTTC	CASRRSGEQYF
TRBV4-1	TRBD2	TRBJ2-1	few	TGCGCCAGCAGCCAACTTCCTAGCGGGACTAGTGTGGGTAATGAGCAGTTCTTC	CASSQLPSGTSVGNEQFF
TRBV9	TRBD1	TRBJ1-2	NA	TGTGCCAGCAGCGTAGGAGAGAGGGGGCGGGCTGGCTACACCTTC	CASSVGERGRAGYTF
TRBV5-1	NA	TRBJ2-3	NA	TGCGCCAGCAGCCTCCCAAGCGGGAGCACAGATACGCAGTATTTT	CASSLPSGSTDTQYF
TRBV5-8	TRBD1	TRBJ1-1	NA	TGTGCCAGCAGCTTCGGGACAGCCAACACTGAAGCTTTCTTT	CASSFGTANTEAFF
TRBV2	TRBD2	TRBJ2-1	NA	TGTGCCAGCAGTGGGACTAGCGGCCCTGGTAGCTACAATGAGCAGTTCTTC	CASSGTSGPGSYNEQFF